The sequence of this TCR beta chain was determined in a study of yellow fever vaccine responses in identical twins. TCRdb fed the RT-PCR reads into MiXCR, producing one record per CDR3 protein. The data contain over a thousand distinct CDR3 sequences, less than 80% of them singletons. This clonotype has just a few counts. Antigen unknown. Points from the study as a whole: As reported, the vaccine T cell response of twins seemed partly convergent and partly personalized.

V lost 2 bases to trimming and J lost 8 bases; unmatched junction nucleotides: 7. Germline loops: CDR1 MNHNY, CDR2 SVGAGI (reference sequence). There are 15 residues in the CDR3. The sample in question was T cells from blood (PBMCs), unsorted or a sorted subset (not recorded which), obtained before or after yellow fever vaccination (not recorded which). The clonotype was recovered from a female donor who received the yellow fever vaccine. The chain joins TRBV6-6 to TRBJ1-2; 11 bases line up with TRBD1. CDR3 DNA: TGTGCCAGCAGTTACGCTACAGGGACAGGGGGGGGCTACACCTTC. Protein: CASSYATGTGGGYTF.